This T cell receptor (beta chain) was observed in a study of blood T cell repertoires in COVID-19. Overall study: T cells, B-cell-depleted T cells, or PBMCs provided the cDNA or gDNA that served as material.

Trimming removed 0 bases at V and 9 bases at J, with 15 bases between. The germline V gene encodes CDR1 SNHLY and CDR2 FYNNEI. CDR3 length: 15 amino acids. This clone was seen a handful of times. In the original workflow: Estimates of nucleated cell counts were drawn from the amplification of reference gene primers. Clones were read by immunoSEQ multiplex PCR, and TCRdb kept only the in-frame ones, dropping some. That table furnishes V, J and clone size, whereas the DNA furnished D and trimming. Of 70,000 to 90,000 clones listed, more than 75% are singletons. The J gene is TRBJ1-5, the V gene TRBV2, with a possible D match to TRBD1 (5 bases). Sequencing input: peripheral blood. The receptor's source is a human donor in a cohort sampled during active COVID-19. In nucleotides, the CDR3 is TGTGCCAGCAGTGAAGCGCTTACAGGCTCTTGGCCCCAGCATTTT. It yields the protein CASSEALTGSWPQHF. Based on the CDR3 plus reference TRBV2 and TRBJ1-5, the full variable domain is EPEVTQTPSHQVTQMGQEVILRCVPISNHLYFYWYRQILGQKVEFLVSFYNNEISEKSEIFDDQFSVERPDGSNFTLKIRSTKLEDSAMYFCASSEALTGSWPQHFGDGTRLSIL.